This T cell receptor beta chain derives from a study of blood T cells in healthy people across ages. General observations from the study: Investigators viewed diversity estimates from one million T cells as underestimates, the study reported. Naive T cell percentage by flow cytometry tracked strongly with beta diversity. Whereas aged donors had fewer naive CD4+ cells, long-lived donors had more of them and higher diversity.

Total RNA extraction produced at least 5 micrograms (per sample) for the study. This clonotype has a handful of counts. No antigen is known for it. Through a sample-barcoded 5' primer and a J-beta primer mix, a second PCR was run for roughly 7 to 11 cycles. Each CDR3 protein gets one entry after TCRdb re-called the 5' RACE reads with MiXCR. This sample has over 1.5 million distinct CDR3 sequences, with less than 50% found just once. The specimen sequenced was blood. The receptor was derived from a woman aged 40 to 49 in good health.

CDR3 sequence reads: CASSLVSGGTMNTQYF. Written as DNA, the CDR3 is TGTGCCAGCAGTTTGGTATCGGGGGGAACGATGAATACGCAGTATTTT. The chain joins TRBV28 to TRBJ2-3; TRBD2 agrees at 7 bases. This CDR3 comprises 16 residues. The V segment lost 3 bases and the J segment 7 bases; nucleotides outside the gene matches: 13. The germline V gene has CDR1 MDHEN and CDR2 SYDVKM.